This paragraph reports one T cell receptor beta chain. This entry is derived from a study of control samples from healthy donors and cancer patients. The assay was immunoSEQ multiplex PCR, and TCRdb's table has in-frame clones only and misses some. This table holds tens of thousands of clones, roughly 90% found once. This clonotype was sampled from a woman aged 55-69 years with head and neck cancer. Material for sequencing was PBMCs.

The CDR3 sequence: CASSVGQSNTGELFF. The CDR3 region has the DNA TGTGCCAGCAGTGTTGGACAGTCGAACACCGGGGAGCTGTTTTTT. The chain uses TRBV5-4 and TRBJ2-2; tentatively, D is TRBD1 (6 bases). The germline CDR1 and CDR2 sequences are SGHNT and YYREEE (reference sequence). This CDR3 comprises 15 residues. Deletions cut 5 bases from V and 0 bases from J, with 11 bases between. The whole variable domain, filled in from reference TRBV5-4 and TRBJ2-2, reads ETGVTQSPTHLIKTRGQQVTLRCSSQSGHNTVSWYQQALGQGPQFIFQYYREEENGRGNFPPRFSGLQFPNYSSELNVNALELDDSALYLCASSVGQSNTGELFFGEGSRLTVL.